The 15 T cell receptor beta chains below all came from one sample that was sequenced in a study of blood T cells in healthy people across ages. A second roughly 7 to 11 cycle PCR used barcoded and J-beta primers. TCRdb used MiXCR to reprocess the 5' RACE reads, holding one entry per CDR3 protein. The sample consists of 450,000 to 700,000 distinct CDR3 sequences, 27% of them appearing once. The specimen sequenced was blood. These receptor sequences come from an older woman in good health.

This rearrangement joins TRBV2 to TRBJ2-2; D perhaps matches TRBD2 (5 bases). The V gene lost 4 bases and the J gene lost 5 bases, with 17 bases spanning the gap. The CDR3 covers 16 residues. The germline V gene encodes CDR1 SNHLY and CDR2 FYNNEI. The CDR3 sequence is CASSAKGRRGTGELFF. In nucleotides, the CDR3 is TGTGCCAGCAGTGCCAAAGGTCGGCGAGGGACCGGGGAGCTGTTTTTT.

With respect to this clonotype: At one end the junction does not follow the germline gene, possibly because of a read error. The chain employs TRBV20-1 and TRBJ2-5, with TRBD2 identical over 9 bases. The DNA end is more similar to TRBJ2-1, so the J call may be wrong. CDR3 size: 15 residues. Germline V gene lookup returns CDR1 DFQATT and CDR2 SNEGSKA (reference sequence). The CDR3 nucleotides are TGCAGTGCAAAGTTCGGCGGGGGGGGCTACAATGGGCAGTTCTTC. Its translation is CSAKFGGGGYNGQFF.

This clonotype was recorded a few times. V usage is TRBV10-3 and J usage is TRBJ2-7, with 7 bases aligning to TRBD1. CDR3 size: 13 residues. The V gene end was trimmed by 4 bases and the J gene end by 2 bases; junction bases not matched to a gene: 2. From germline, CDR1 is ENHRY and CDR2 SYGVKD. CDR3: CAISAGTAYEQYF. In DNA form, the CDR3 reads TGTGCCATCAGTGCCGGGACAGCCTACGAGCAGTACTTC.

The chain has TRBV20-1 and TRBJ1-1; D is unresolved. Germline loops: CDR1 DFQATT, CDR2 SNEGSKA (reference sequence). The germline V and J ends were trimmed by 3 bases and 10 bases, with 24 bases remaining between them. CDR3 length: 15 residues. The CDR3 nucleotides are TGCAGTGCTAGCAAAAGGTCGGGTTACCCCCTTGGAGCTTTCTTT. It yields the protein CSASKRSGYPLGAFF.

This clonotype was recorded many times. The chain recombines TRBV20-1 with TRBJ1-1; TRBD1 aligns across 9 bases. The CDR3 has 13 residues. In germline, CDR1 is DFQATT, CDR2 SNEGSKA (reference sequence). The V segment lost 6 bases and the J segment 11 bases; nucleotides outside the gene matches: 13. This chain's CDR3 is CSADSRDRVRAFF. The CDR3 DNA reads as TGCAGTGCCGATTCCCGGGACAGGGTAAGGGCTTTCTTT.

The J gene is TRBJ2-7, the V gene TRBV7-2; 10 bases match TRBD2. V was pared by 1 base and J by 3 bases, with 3 bases of the junction left unmatched. This CDR3 has 15 residues. Germline CDR1 reads SGHTA; CDR2 reads FQGNSA. Here the CDR3 reads CASSLVAGGIYEQYF. In DNA form, the CDR3 reads TGTGCCAGCAGCTTAGTAGCGGGGGGTATCTACGAGCAGTACTTC.

This clonotype was detected many times. J is TRBJ1-5 and V is TRBV20-1; the D gene is possibly TRBD1 (5 bases). The V end was cut by 1 base, the J end by 9 bases, with 10 bases between. The CDR3 loop spans 12 amino acids. Germline loops: CDR1 DFQATT, CDR2 SNEGSKA (reference sequence). In DNA form, the CDR3 reads TGCAGTGCTAGAGCCCCCCAGGGGCCCCAGCATTTT. It is translated as CSARAPQGPQHF.

This chain links TRBV4-2 with TRBJ1-2; possibly TRBD1 for D (5 bases). The germline V and J ends were trimmed by 4 bases and 7 bases, with 19 bases remaining between them. Germline values: CDR1 LGHNA, CDR2 YNFKEQ. This CDR3 spans 15 amino acids. Written as DNA, the CDR3 is TGTGCCAGCAGCCCCGCTAAAGGCTGGAGGGGTGGCTACACCTTC. Protein: CASSPAKGWRGGYTF.

This clonotype has only a few counts. This chain connects TRBV7-2 to TRBJ1-5; D remains unclear. The CDR3 is 13 amino acids. Germline CDR1 and CDR2: SGHTA and FQGNSA. V lost 5 bases, J lost 7 bases, and 12 bases lay in between. The CDR3 loop reads CASSPMERQPQHF. The DNA for the CDR3 is TGTGCCAGCAGCCCGATGGAGAGGCAGCCCCAGCATTTT.

This clonotype turned up a few times. The rearrangement uses TRBV5-1 and TRBJ2-7; 9 nucleotides line up with TRBD2. The CDR3 sequence is 15 residues long. V gave up 2 bases and J gave up 0 bases; unmatched junction bases: 3. From germline, CDR1 is SGHRS and CDR2 YFSETQ. CDR3 nucleotides: TGCGCCAGCAGCTTCGGAGCGGGGGGCTCCTACGAGCAGTACTTC. Translation: CASSFGAGGSYEQYF.

DNA for the CDR3: TGCGCCAGCAGCACGGGACAGAGAGGGTACCAGTACTTC. Protein: CASSTGQRGYQYF. V usage is TRBV5-1 and J usage is TRBJ2-5; TRBD1 matches at 7 bases. CDR1 and CDR2 from the germline V gene are SGHRS and YFSETQ. Trimming took 4 bases from V and 10 from J; bases not matched to a gene: 10. The CDR3 is made up of 13 amino acids.

This clonotype was found a few times. This rearrangement joins TRBV4-2 to TRBJ2-1, with TRBD2 matching 10 bases. The germline gives CDR1 LGHNA, CDR2 YNFKEQ. The CDR3 totals 13 residues. The J segment lost 14 bases and the V segment lost 0 bases, leaving 4 bases of the junction unmatched. The CDR3 sequence: CASSQDYGTSEFF. CDR3 sequence (DNA): TGTGCCAGCAGCCAAGATTATGGGACTAGCGAGTTCTTC.

As regards this clonotype: An end of the junction differs from the germline gene, which may be a read error. The chain recombines TRBV5-1 with TRBJ1-2, with 9 bases fitting TRBD1. Germline CDR1 reads SGHRS; CDR2 reads YFSETQ. The CDR3 covers 14 residues. In DNA form, the CDR3 reads TGCGCCAGCAGCCTGGGACAGGGCTCTCAAGGCTGCACCTTC. It is translated as CASSLGQGSQGCTF. The full variable domain, in which reference TRBV5-1 and TRBJ1-2 provide the parts outside the CDR3, is KAGVTQTPRYLIKTRGQQVTLSCSPISGHRSVSWYQQTPGQGLQFLFEYFSETQRNKGNFPGRFSGRQFSNSRSEMNVSTLELGDSALYLCASSLGQGSQGCTFGSGTRLTVV.

This chain links TRBV24-1 with TRBJ2-1; D might be TRBD2 (6 bases). Germline lookup yields CDR1 KGHDR and CDR2 SFDVKD. The CDR3 loop spans 19 amino acids. V lost 4 bases, J lost 5 bases, and 26 bases lay in between. The DNA of the CDR3 is TGTGCCACCAGTGAACGACTATGGGGGGACTCTTTTCTAAACAATGAGCAGTTCTTC. This codes for CATSERLWGDSFLNNEQFF.

V is TRBV5-1 and J is TRBJ1-4; D remains unclear. The length of the CDR3 is 18 residues. Trimming removed 4 bases from V and 0 bases from J, with 19 bases in between. Germline CDR1 and CDR2: SGHRS and YFSETQ. CDR3 region: CASSPRGGLATTNEKLFF. The CDR3 DNA follows: TGCGCCAGCAGCCCGCGGGGAGGACTGGCTACAACTAATGAAAAACTGTTTTTT.